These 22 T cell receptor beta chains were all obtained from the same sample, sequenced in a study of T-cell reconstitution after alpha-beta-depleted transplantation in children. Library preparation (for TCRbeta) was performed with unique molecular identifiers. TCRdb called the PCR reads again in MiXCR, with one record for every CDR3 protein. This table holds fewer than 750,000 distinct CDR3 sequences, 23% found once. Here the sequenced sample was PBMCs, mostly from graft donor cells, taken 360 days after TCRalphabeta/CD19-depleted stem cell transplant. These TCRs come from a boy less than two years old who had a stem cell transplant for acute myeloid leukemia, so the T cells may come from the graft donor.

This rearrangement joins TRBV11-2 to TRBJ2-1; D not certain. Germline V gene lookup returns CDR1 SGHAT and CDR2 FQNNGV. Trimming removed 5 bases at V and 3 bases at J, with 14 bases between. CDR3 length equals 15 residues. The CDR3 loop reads CASSPTMGVYNEQFF. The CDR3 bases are TGTGCCAGCAGCCCTACAATGGGTGTCTACAATGAGCAGTTCTTC.

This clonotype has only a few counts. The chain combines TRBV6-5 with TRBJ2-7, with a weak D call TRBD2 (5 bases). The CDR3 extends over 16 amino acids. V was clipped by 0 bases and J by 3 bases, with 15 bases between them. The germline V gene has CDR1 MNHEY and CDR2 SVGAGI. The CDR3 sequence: CASSYSSLGALYEQYF. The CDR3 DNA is TGTGCCAGCAGTTACTCGTCGTTGGGAGCGCTCTACGAGCAGTACTTC.

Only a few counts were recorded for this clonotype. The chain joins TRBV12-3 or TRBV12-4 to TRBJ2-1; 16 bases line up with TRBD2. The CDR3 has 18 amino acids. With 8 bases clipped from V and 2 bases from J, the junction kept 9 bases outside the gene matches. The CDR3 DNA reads TGTGCCAGCCTAGGGGGACTAGCGGGGGGGCCCGCCTACAATGAGCAGTTCTTC. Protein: CASLGGLAGGPAYNEQFF.

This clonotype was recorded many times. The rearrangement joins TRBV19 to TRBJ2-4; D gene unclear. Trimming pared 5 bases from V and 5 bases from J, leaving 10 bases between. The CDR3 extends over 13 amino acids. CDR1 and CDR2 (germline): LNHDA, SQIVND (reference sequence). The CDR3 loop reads CASSSWTENIQYF. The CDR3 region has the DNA TGTGCCAGTAGTTCATGGACGGAAAACATTCAGTACTTC.

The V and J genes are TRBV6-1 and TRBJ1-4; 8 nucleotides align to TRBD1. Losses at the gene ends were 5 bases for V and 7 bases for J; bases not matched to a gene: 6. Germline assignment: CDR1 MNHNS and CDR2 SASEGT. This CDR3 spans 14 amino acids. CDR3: CASSRQGNGEKLFF. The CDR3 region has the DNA TGTGCCAGCAGTCGACAGGGGAACGGTGAAAAACTGTTTTTT.

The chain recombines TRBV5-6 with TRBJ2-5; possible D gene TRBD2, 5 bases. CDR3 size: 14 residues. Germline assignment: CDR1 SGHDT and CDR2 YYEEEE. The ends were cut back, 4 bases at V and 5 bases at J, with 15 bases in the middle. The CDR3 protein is CASSAGIPPETQYF. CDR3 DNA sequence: TGTGCCAGCAGCGCCGGGATCCCACCGGAGACCCAGTACTTC.

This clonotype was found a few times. The CDR3: CASSLGPRGNEQYV. Written as DNA, the CDR3 is TGTGCCAGCAGCTTAGGCCCACGGGGCAACGAGCAGTACGTC. This chain links TRBV13 with TRBJ2-7; D is possibly TRBD1 or TRBD2 (5 bases each). Germline V gene lookup returns CDR1 PRHDT and CDR2 FYEKMQ (reference sequence). V lost 0 bases, J lost 5 bases, and 11 bases lay in between. The CDR3 runs 14 residues.

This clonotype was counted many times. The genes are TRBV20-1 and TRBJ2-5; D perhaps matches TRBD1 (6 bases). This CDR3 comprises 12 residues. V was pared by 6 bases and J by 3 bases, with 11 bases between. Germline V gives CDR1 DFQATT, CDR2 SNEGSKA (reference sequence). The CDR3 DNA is TGCAGTGCCTGGACAGATAAAGAGACCCAGTACTTC. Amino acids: CSAWTDKETQYF.

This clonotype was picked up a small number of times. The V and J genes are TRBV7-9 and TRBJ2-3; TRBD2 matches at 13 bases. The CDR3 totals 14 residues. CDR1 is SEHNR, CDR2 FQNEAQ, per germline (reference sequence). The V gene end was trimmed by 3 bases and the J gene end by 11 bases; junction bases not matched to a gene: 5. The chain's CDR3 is CASSFPGLAGRQYF. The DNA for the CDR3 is TGTGCCAGCAGCTTCCCGGGACTAGCGGGGAGGCAGTATTTT.

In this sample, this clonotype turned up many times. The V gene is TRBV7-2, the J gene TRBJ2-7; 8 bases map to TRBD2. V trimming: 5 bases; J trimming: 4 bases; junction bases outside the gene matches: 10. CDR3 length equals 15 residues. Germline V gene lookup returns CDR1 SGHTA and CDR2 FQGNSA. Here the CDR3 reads CASSRQRGPLYEQYF. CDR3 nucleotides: TGTGCCAGCAGCCGACAGCGGGGGCCTTTATACGAGCAGTACTTC.

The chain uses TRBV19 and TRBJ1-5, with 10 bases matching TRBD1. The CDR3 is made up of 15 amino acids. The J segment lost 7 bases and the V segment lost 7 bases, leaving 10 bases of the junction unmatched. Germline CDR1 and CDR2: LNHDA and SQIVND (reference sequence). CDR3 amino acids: CASTFRGDRGQPQHF. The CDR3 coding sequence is TGTGCCAGTACCTTCCGAGGGGACAGGGGACAGCCCCAGCATTTT.

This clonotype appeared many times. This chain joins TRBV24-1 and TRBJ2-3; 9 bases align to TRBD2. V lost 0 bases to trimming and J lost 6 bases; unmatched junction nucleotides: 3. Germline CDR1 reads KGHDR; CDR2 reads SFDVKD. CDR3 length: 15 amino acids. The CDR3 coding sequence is TGTGCCACCAGTGATTTGCTAGCGGGGAAGGATACGCAGTATTTT. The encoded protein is CATSDLLAGKDTQYF.

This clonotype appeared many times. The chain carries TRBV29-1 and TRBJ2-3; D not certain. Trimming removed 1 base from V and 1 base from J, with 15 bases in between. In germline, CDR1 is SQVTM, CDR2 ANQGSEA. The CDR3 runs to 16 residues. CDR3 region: CSVEVPPPQRTDTQYF. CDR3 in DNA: TGCAGCGTTGAAGTCCCACCGCCACAGCGCACAGATACGCAGTATTTT.

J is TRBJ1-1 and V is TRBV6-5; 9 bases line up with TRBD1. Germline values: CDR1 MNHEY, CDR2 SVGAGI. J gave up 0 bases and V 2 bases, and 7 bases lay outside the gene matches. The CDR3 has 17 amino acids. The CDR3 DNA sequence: TGTGCCAGCAGTTACGCAACAGGGGGCAGGATGAACACTGAAGCTTTCTTT. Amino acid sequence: CASSYATGGRMNTEAFF.

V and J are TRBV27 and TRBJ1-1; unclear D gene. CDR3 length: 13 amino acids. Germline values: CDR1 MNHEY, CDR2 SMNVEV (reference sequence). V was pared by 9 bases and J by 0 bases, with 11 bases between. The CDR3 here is CASRPGMNTEAFF. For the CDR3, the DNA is TGTGCCAGTAGACCCGGCATGAACACTGAAGCTTTCTTT.

The CDR3 here is CASSLGPGSGGLTDTQYF. For the CDR3, the DNA is TGTGCCAGCAGTTTAGGTCCCGGCAGCGGGGGCCTCACAGATACGCAGTATTTT. V usage is TRBV27 and J usage is TRBJ2-3; TRBD2 aligns across 8 bases. Germline V CDR1 and CDR2: MNHEY, SMNVEV (reference sequence). V lost 2 bases, J lost 2 bases, and 12 bases stayed unmatched. CDR3 length: 18 residues.

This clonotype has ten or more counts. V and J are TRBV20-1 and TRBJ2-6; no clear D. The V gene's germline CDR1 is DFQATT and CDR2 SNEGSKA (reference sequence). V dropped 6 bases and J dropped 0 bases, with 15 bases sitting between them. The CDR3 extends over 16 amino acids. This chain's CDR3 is CSAPRGASSGANVLTF. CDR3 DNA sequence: TGCAGTGCCCCTAGAGGCGCGAGCTCTGGGGCCAACGTCCTGACTTTC.

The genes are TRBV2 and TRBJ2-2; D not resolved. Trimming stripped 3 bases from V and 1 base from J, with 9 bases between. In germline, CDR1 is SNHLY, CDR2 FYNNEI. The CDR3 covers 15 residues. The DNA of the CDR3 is TGTGCCAGCAGTGATCAGGTCTTGAACACCGGGGAGCTGTTTTTT. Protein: CASSDQVLNTGELFF.

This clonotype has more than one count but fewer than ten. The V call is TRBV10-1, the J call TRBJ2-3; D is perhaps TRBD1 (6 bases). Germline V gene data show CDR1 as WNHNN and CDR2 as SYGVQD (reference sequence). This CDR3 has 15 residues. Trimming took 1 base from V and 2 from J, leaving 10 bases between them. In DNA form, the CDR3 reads TGCGCCAGCAGTGAGTACAGGGACCCCACAGATACGCAGTATTTT. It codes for CASSEYRDPTDTQYF.

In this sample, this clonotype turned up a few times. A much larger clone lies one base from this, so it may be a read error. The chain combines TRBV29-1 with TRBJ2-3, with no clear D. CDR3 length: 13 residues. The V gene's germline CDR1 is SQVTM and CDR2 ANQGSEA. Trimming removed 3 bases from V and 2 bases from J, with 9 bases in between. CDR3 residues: CSVEGRTTDTQYF. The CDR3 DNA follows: TGCAGCGTTGAGGGCAGGACCACAGATACGCAGTATTTT.

This chain's CDR3 is CASSLPAGIPTNEKLFF. CDR3 sequence (DNA): TGTGCCAGCAGCTTACCCGCAGGGATCCCAACTAATGAAAAACTGTTTTTT. The chain has TRBV7-2 and TRBJ1-4; D possibly corresponds to TRBD1 (5 bases). Germline V CDR1 and CDR2: SGHTA, FQGNSA. The CDR3 loop spans 17 amino acids. With 2 bases removed from V and 0 bases from J, the gap between germline ends came to 13 bases.

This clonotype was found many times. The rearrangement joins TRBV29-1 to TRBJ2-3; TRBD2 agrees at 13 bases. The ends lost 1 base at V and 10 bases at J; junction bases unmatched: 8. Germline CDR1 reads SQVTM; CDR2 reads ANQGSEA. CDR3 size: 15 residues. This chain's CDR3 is CSVEGELAGGRPQYF. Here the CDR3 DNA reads TGCAGCGTTGAAGGGGAACTAGCGGGGGGGCGTCCGCAGTATTTT.